A single sample gave rise to the 21 T cell receptor beta chains below, sequenced in a study of T cells after yellow fever vaccination. From the 5' RACE reads, TCRdb called clonotypes with MiXCR, one entry per CDR3 protein. Of hundreds of thousands of distinct CDR3 sequences in the sample, roughly 12% are singletons; the top ten hold about 14%. The material was PBMCs, obtained on the day of the yellow fever booster vaccination. The receptors come from a man aged 25 to 40 who received the YFV17D yellow fever vaccine.

This clonotype has a handful of counts. The CDR3 protein is CASSTGTDEQYF. For the CDR3, the DNA is TGTGCCAGCAGTACAGGGACTGACGAGCAGTACTTC. The chain uses TRBV28 and TRBJ2-7, with D possibly being TRBD1 or TRBD2 (6 bases each). Germline assignment: CDR1 MDHEN and CDR2 SYDVKM. CDR3 size: 12 residues. With 5 bases removed from V and 5 bases from J, the gap between germline ends came to 10 bases.

The chain uses TRBV6-1 and TRBJ2-3; D remains unclear. This CDR3 spans 13 amino acids. In germline, CDR1 is MNHNS, CDR2 SASEGT. V lost 2 bases to trimming and J lost 2 bases, with 5 bases between them. DNA of the CDR3: TGTGCCAGCAGTGAACGGTACACAGATACGCAGTATTTT. Its translation: CASSERYTDTQYF.

This clonotype was seen a handful of times. This chain links TRBV7-3 with TRBJ1-6; weak D call: TRBD1 (5 bases). The CDR3 loop spans 14 amino acids. In germline, CDR1 is SGHTA, CDR2 FQGTGA. V was trimmed by 5 bases and J by 9 bases, leaving 14 bases between them. CDR3 nucleotide sequence: TGTGCCAGCAGCCTCCAGGGCGGGGGTTCACCCCTCCACTTT. Protein product: CASSLQGGGSPLHF.

The rearrangement uses TRBV5-1 and TRBJ2-3, with D uncertain. This CDR3 comprises 13 residues. The germline CDR1 and CDR2 sequences are SGHRS and YFSETQ. V lost 6 bases and J lost 2, with 10 bases in between. Written as DNA, the CDR3 is TGCGCCAGCAACGACCCCACCACAGATACGCAGTATTTT. Protein product: CASNDPTTDTQYF. Based on the CDR3 plus reference TRBV5-1 and TRBJ2-3, the full variable domain is KAGVTQTPRYLIKTRGQQVTLSCSPISGHRSVSWYQQTPGQGLQFLFEYFSETQRNKGNFPGRFSGRQFSNSRSEMNVSTLELGDSALYLCASNDPTTDTQYFGPGTRLTVL.

This clonotype has only a few counts. The J gene is TRBJ2-1, the V gene TRBV5-4; TRBD2 matches at 10 bases. The junction had 6 bases not matched to a gene; V was cut back by 0 bases and J by 6 bases. The CDR3 totals 16 residues. Germline V gene lookup returns CDR1 SGHNT and CDR2 YYREEE (reference sequence). CDR3 DNA sequence: TGTGCCAGCAGCTTGGCGAGGACTAGCGGTGCCAATGAGCAGTTCTTC. Translated, it gives CASSLARTSGANEQFF.

This clonotype was detected only a few times. V is TRBV29-1 and J is TRBJ1-1, with 8 bases lining up with TRBD1. The length of the CDR3 is 11 residues. Germline V CDR1 and CDR2: SQVTM, ANQGSEA. The ends lost 6 bases at V and 10 bases at J; junction bases unmatched: 7. The CDR3 protein is CSVQQGARAFF. CDR3 bases: TGCAGCGTCCAGCAGGGGGCGCGAGCTTTCTTT.

This clonotype turned up a few times. In DNA form, the CDR3 reads TGTGCCAGCAGCTTAGGCGTTTCGGGAGCGGGCAATGAGCAGTTCTTC. Amino acids: CASSLGVSGAGNEQFF. The chain recombines TRBV7-9 with TRBJ2-1; tentative D call: TRBD2 (6 bases). The V end was cut by 1 base, the J end by 6 bases, with 16 bases between. This CDR3 has 16 amino acids. CDR1 and CDR2 from the germline V gene are SEHNR and FQNEAQ (reference sequence). The full variable domain, in which reference TRBV7-9 and TRBJ2-1 provide the parts outside the CDR3, is DTGVSQNPRHKITKRGQNVTFRCDPISEHNRLYWYRQTLGQGPEFLTYFQNEAQLEKSRLLSDRFSAERPKGSFSTLEIQRTEQGDSAMYLCASSLGVSGAGNEQFFGPGTRLTVL.

V and J are TRBV4-3 and TRBJ1-4; no definite D call. V shed 0 bases and J shed 8 bases, with 13 bases lying between them. Per the germline V gene, CDR1 is LGHNA and CDR2 is YSLEER. This CDR3 region has 15 residues. CDR3 residues: CASSQDERPAEKLFF. The CDR3 nucleotides read TGCGCCAGCAGCCAAGACGAGAGGCCAGCGGAAAAACTGTTTTTT.

The chain has TRBV5-5 and TRBJ2-1, with 7 bases aligning to TRBD2. The CDR3 has 15 amino acids. V shed 4 bases and J 0 bases; nucleotides not matched to a gene: 4. CDR1 and CDR2 (germline): SGHKS, YYEKEE (reference sequence). The CDR3 DNA reads as TGTGCCAGCAGCACCGGGACTACCTCCTACAATGAGCAGTTCTTC. Amino acids: CASSTGTTSYNEQFF.

This clonotype has a handful of counts. This chain joins TRBV6-2 or TRBV6-3 and TRBJ1-6; no clear D gene. V was shortened by 1 base and J by 7 bases, with 8 bases between the two germline ends. The CDR3 consists of 14 residues. Germline V gives CDR1 MNHEY, CDR2 SVGEGT. Here the CDR3 DNA reads TGTGCCAGCAGTTACTACGGAAAAAATTCACCCCTCCACTTT. This translates into CASSYYGKNSPLHF.

Only a few counts were recorded for this clonotype. V gene TRBV5-4 combines with J gene TRBJ2-5; D gene unclear. The CDR3 has 12 amino acids. The V gene's germline CDR1 is SGHNT and CDR2 YYREEE (reference sequence). Trimming left V 2 bases short and J 5 bases short, with 7 bases between. CDR3 sequence: CASSFNPETQYF. CDR3 sequence (DNA): TGTGCCAGCAGCTTCAACCCTGAGACCCAGTACTTC. Combining the CDR3 with reference TRBV5-4 and TRBJ2-5 gives the whole variable domain ETGVTQSPTHLIKTRGQQVTLRCSSQSGHNTVSWYQQALGQGPQFIFQYYREEENGRGNFPPRFSGLQFPNYSSELNVNALELDDSALYLCASSFNPETQYFGPGTRLLVL.

The sample holds a few counts of this clonotype. J is TRBJ1-2 and V is TRBV6-5, with D possibly being TRBD1 (5 bases). The germline V and J ends were trimmed by 6 bases and 2 bases, with 16 bases remaining between them. Per the germline V gene, CDR1 is MNHEY and CDR2 is SVGAGI. The CDR3 is 15 amino acids. In DNA, the CDR3 is TGTGCCAGCAGCCAGACAGTAGCCAGCAACTATGGCTACACCTTC. Protein sequence: CASSQTVASNYGYTF.

This clonotype showed up just a few times. This chain connects TRBV6-1 to TRBJ2-3, with TRBD2 identical over 9 bases. The CDR3 has 16 residues. Germline V CDR1 and CDR2: MNHNS, SASEGT. The junction had 10 bases not matched to a gene; V was cut back by 5 bases and J by 4 bases. CDR3: CASSKIAGVGSDTQYF. The CDR3 DNA follows: TGTGCCAGCAGTAAAATAGCGGGAGTAGGTTCAGATACGCAGTATTTT.

The chain combines TRBV6-5 with TRBJ1-2, with TRBD1 matching 8 bases. Germline V gene sequence: CDR1 MNHEY, CDR2 SVGAGI. This CDR3 has 16 amino acids. Losses at the gene ends were 0 bases for V and 8 bases for J; bases not matched to a gene: 11. CDR3 residues: CASSYSDTGTGNGYTF. The DNA for the CDR3 is TGTGCCAGCAGTTACTCAGATACCGGGACAGGAAACGGCTACACCTTC.

This clonotype was observed a few times. The CDR3 DNA is TGTGCCAGCAGTGCGGCGTCTGCCACAGATACGCAGTATTTT. Translating it yields CASSAASATDTQYF. The rearrangement joins TRBV6-1 to TRBJ2-3, with D unresolved. The CDR3 covers 14 residues. Germline loops: CDR1 MNHNS, CDR2 SASEGT. V was clipped by 4 bases and J by 2 bases, with 10 bases between them.

V and J are TRBV12-5 and TRBJ2-3; D perhaps matches TRBD2 (6 bases). The CDR3 consists of 12 residues. The V and J ends lost 9 bases and 4 bases respectively, with 11 bases between them. Germline loops: CDR1 LGHNT, CDR2 FRNRAP. DNA for the CDR3: TGTGCTAGCGGGAGCAATTCAGATACGCAGTATTTT. This gives the protein CASGSNSDTQYF.

V and J are TRBV5-5 and TRBJ2-3; 11 bases agree with TRBD1. Germline assignment: CDR1 SGHKS and CDR2 YYEKEE (reference sequence). The V gene end was trimmed by 1 base and the J gene end by 5 bases; junction bases not matched to a gene: 3. This CDR3 comprises 15 residues. The CDR3 DNA sequence: TGTGCCAGCAGCTTGTGGACAGGGGGCAAAGATACGCAGTATTTT. It encodes CASSLWTGGKDTQYF.

This clonotype was seen repeatedly, ten times or more. This chain joins TRBV12-3 or TRBV12-4 and TRBJ2-7; D uncertain. The CDR3 contains 13 residues. V was cut by 2 bases and J by 6 bases, with 11 bases left in between. The CDR3 sequence is CASSLLEKGEQYF. As DNA, the CDR3 is TGTGCCAGCAGTTTACTAGAGAAGGGCGAGCAGTACTTC.

The chain links TRBV29-1 to TRBJ2-7; TRBD2 matches 12 bases. The CDR3 loop spans 15 amino acids. Trimming took 7 bases from V and 6 from J; bases not matched to a gene: 13. The germline gives CDR1 SQVTM, CDR2 ANQGSEA. The CDR3 region is CSANLLAGGAGEQYF. Written as DNA, the CDR3 is TGCAGCGCCAACCTACTAGCGGGAGGTGCAGGCGAGCAGTACTTC.

CDR3 in amino acids: CSASREQYF. The CDR3, as DNA: TGCAGTGCTAGTCGCGAGCAGTACTTC. V usage is TRBV20-1 and J usage is TRBJ2-7; unclear D gene. The CDR3 loop spans 9 amino acids. The germline gives CDR1 DFQATT, CDR2 SNEGSKA (reference sequence). Trimming pared 3 bases from V and 6 bases from J, leaving 3 bases between.

There are a few counts of this clonotype. This chain uses TRBV4-3 with TRBJ2-7; possible D gene TRBD1, 5 bases. CDR1 LGHNA and CDR2 YSLEER come from the germline V gene. The CDR3 contains 13 residues. Trimming took 0 bases from V and 6 from J, leaving 9 bases between them. In DNA form, the CDR3 reads TGCGCCAGCAGCCAAGAAATAGGGGCCGAGCAGTACTTC. Its translation is CASSQEIGAEQYF.